These T cell receptor beta chains were read from a single sample in a study of blood T cell repertoires in COVID-19. This table comes from immunoSEQ multiplex PCR, and its TCRdb copy is limited to in-frame clones, with some not included. Of about 140,000 clones in the sample, approximately 84% are singletons; the top ten hold 1.5% to 2%. What was sequenced was PBMCs or T cells enriched from blood (not recorded which). The receptors here all came from a woman aged 18-30 years who had been exposed to COVID-19. CDR3s include the opening cysteine and the closing phenylalanine or tryptophan. Each record gives: D gene, V gene, J gene, clone size, CDR3 DNA, CDR3 protein. D genes are given only for firm matches. Clone size is stated in some rows and not others, as once, few, many or a class when expanded.

D gene: NA
V gene: TRBV28
J gene: TRBJ1-2
clone size: NA
CDR3 DNA: TGTGCCAGCAGTCCAATCGGGACTAACTATGGCTACACCTTC
CDR3 protein: CASSPIGTNYGYTF

D gene: NA
V gene: TRBV2
J gene: TRBJ2-5
clone size: NA
CDR3 DNA: TGTGCCAGCAGTGACAGGGCGACGAAGACCCAGTACTTC
CDR3 protein: CASSDRATKTQYF

D gene: TRBD2
V gene: TRBV7-8
J gene: TRBJ2-7
clone size: NA
CDR3 DNA: TGTGCCAGCAGCACGCCAGCGGGAGATGTCTACGAGCAGTACTTC
CDR3 protein: CASSTPAGDVYEQYF

D gene: TRBD1
V gene: TRBV24-1
J gene: TRBJ1-2
clone size: NA
CDR3 DNA: TGTGCCACCAGTGATACGACAGGGGGATTGTATGGCTACACCTTC
CDR3 protein: CATSDTTGGLYGYTF

D gene: TRBD1
V gene: TRBV28
J gene: TRBJ1-3
clone size: NA
CDR3 DNA: TGTGCCAGCAGTTTAGGGACAGGGCCAGGCTCTGGAAACACCATATATTTT
CDR3 protein: CASSLGTGPGSGNTIYF

D gene: NA
V gene: TRBV7-8
J gene: TRBJ1-5
clone size: NA
CDR3 DNA: TGTGCCAGCAGCCGCGACAGGAGGAGCGGTCAGCCCCAGCATTTT
CDR3 protein: CASSRDRRSGQPQHF

D gene: NA
V gene: TRBV12-5
J gene: TRBJ1-3
clone size: NA
CDR3 DNA: TGTGCTAGTGGTTTGCAGGGGAGGGGCCACTCTGGAAACACCATATATTTT
CDR3 protein: CASGLQGRGHSGNTIYF

D gene: TRBD1
V gene: TRBV5-1
J gene: TRBJ2-7
clone size: NA
CDR3 DNA: TGCGCCAGCAGCTTGGGGACAGGGAGTAACGAGCAGTACTTC
CDR3 protein: CASSLGTGSNEQYF

D gene: NA
V gene: TRBV10-3
J gene: TRBJ1-1
clone size: NA
CDR3 DNA: TGTGCCATCAGTGAGTCGAAGGGCCGTTCACCGGGGACTGAAGCTTTCTTT
CDR3 protein: CAISESKGRSPGTEAFF

D gene: NA
V gene: TRBV7-9
J gene: TRBJ2-2
clone size: NA
CDR3 DNA: TGTGCCACCCTCCCTGGGTTGCGGGAGAACACCGGGGAGCTGTTTTTT
CDR3 protein: CATLPGLRENTGELFF

D gene: NA
V gene: TRBV4-1
J gene: TRBJ1-5
clone size: NA
CDR3 DNA: TGCGCCAGCAGCCAATATCGCGGGAATCAGCCCCAGCATTTT
CDR3 protein: CASSQYRGNQPQHF

D gene: TRBD2
V gene: TRBV7-2
J gene: TRBJ2-7
clone size: NA
CDR3 DNA: TGTGCCAGCGGACTAGCGGGAGACTACGAGCAGTACTTC
CDR3 protein: CASGLAGDYEQYF

D gene: TRBD2
V gene: TRBV27
J gene: TRBJ2-7
clone size: NA
CDR3 DNA: TGTGCCAGCAGCCCCGGGACTAGCACGTCCTACGAGCAGTACTTC
CDR3 protein: CASSPGTSTSYEQYF

D gene: NA
V gene: TRBV3-1/TRBV3-2
J gene: TRBJ1-2
clone size: NA
CDR3 DNA: TGTGCCAGCAGCCGCCCGACCGGGGAGGGCTACACCTTC
CDR3 protein: CASSRPTGEGYTF

D gene: TRBD2
V gene: TRBV18
J gene: TRBJ2-5
clone size: NA
CDR3 DNA: TGTGCCAGCTCACCTCTAGCGGGAGAAGAGACCCAGTACTTC
CDR3 protein: CASSPLAGEETQYF

D gene: NA
V gene: TRBV27
J gene: TRBJ1-3
clone size: NA
CDR3 DNA: TGTGCCAGCAGTTTAAAGGGAGGATGGGGAAACACCATATATTTT
CDR3 protein: CASSLKGGWGNTIYF

D gene: NA
V gene: TRBV30
J gene: TRBJ2-1
clone size: NA
CDR3 DNA: TGTGCCTGGAGTGTACGGTGGAGCGGTGAGCAGTTCTTC
CDR3 protein: CAWSVRWSGEQFF

D gene: NA
V gene: TRBV5-1
J gene: TRBJ2-5
clone size: NA
CDR3 DNA: TGCGCCAGCAGCTCGCGAGAGGGCCAAGAGACCCAGTACTTC
CDR3 protein: CASSSREGQETQYF

D gene: TRBD2
V gene: TRBV19
J gene: TRBJ2-1
clone size: NA
CDR3 DNA: TGTGCCAGTAGTATTACCCCTAGCGGGAGCTCCTACAATGAGCAGTTCTTC
CDR3 protein: CASSITPSGSSYNEQFF

D gene: TRBD2
V gene: TRBV27
J gene: TRBJ2-1
clone size: NA
CDR3 DNA: TGTGCCAGCAGTTGGGAACTAGCGGGAGGATACAATGAGCAGTTCTTC
CDR3 protein: CASSWELAGGYNEQFF

D gene: NA
V gene: TRBV28
J gene: TRBJ2-5
clone size: NA
CDR3 DNA: TGTGCCAGCAGAGTAGCCACCATCGGGTCCCGAGGGACCCAGTACTTC
CDR3 protein: CASRVATIGSRGTQYF

D gene: TRBD1
V gene: TRBV24-1
J gene: TRBJ1-3
clone size: NA
CDR3 DNA: TGTGCCACCAGTGATTTGCCGAAAGACAGGGGGTCTGGAAACACCATATATTTT
CDR3 protein: CATSDLPKDRGSGNTIYF

D gene: NA
V gene: TRBV5-6
J gene: TRBJ1-4
clone size: NA
CDR3 DNA: TGTGCCAGCAGCTTCGGGACATCTAATGAAAAACTGTTTTTT
CDR3 protein: CASSFGTSNEKLFF

D gene: NA
V gene: TRBV2
J gene: TRBJ1-5
clone size: NA
CDR3 DNA: TGTGCCAGCAGTAGACAGCCCCGAGACCTAAATAGCAATCAGCCCCAGCATTTT
CDR3 protein: CASSRQPRDLNSNQPQHF

D gene: TRBD1
V gene: TRBV3-1/TRBV3-2
J gene: TRBJ1-1
clone size: NA
CDR3 DNA: TGTGCCAGCAGCCTAACAAGACTCCGGACAGGGATAGTGGGGACTGAAGCTTTCTTT
CDR3 protein: CASSLTRLRTGIVGTEAFF

D gene: NA
V gene: TRBV27
J gene: TRBJ1-1
clone size: NA
CDR3 DNA: TGTGCCAGCAGTTGGGCCAGGGGCTCTGAAGCTTTCTTT
CDR3 protein: CASSWARGSEAFF

D gene: TRBD1
V gene: TRBV29-1
J gene: TRBJ2-7
clone size: NA
CDR3 DNA: TGCAGCGTTGAAGCCACCAGAACACAGGGGGCTGTAATCGAGCAGTACTTC
CDR3 protein: CSVEATRTQGAVIEQYF

D gene: NA
V gene: TRBV10-3
J gene: TRBJ2-5
clone size: NA
CDR3 DNA: TGTGCCATCAGTGATGTGTGGGCCAGACCGTACCAAGAGACCCAGTACTTC
CDR3 protein: CAISDVWARPYQETQYF

D gene: NA
V gene: TRBV6-1
J gene: TRBJ1-1
clone size: few
CDR3 DNA: TGTGCCAGCAGTGATAACACGAACGTCTTCAGGGAAGCTTTCTTT
CDR3 protein: CASSDNTNVFREAFF

D gene: NA
V gene: TRBV11-2
J gene: TRBJ2-5
clone size: NA
CDR3 DNA: TGTGCCAGCAGCCGGGTAGCTCGAGAGACCCAGTACTTC
CDR3 protein: CASSRVARETQYF

D gene: NA
V gene: TRBV30
J gene: TRBJ2-7
clone size: NA
CDR3 DNA: TGTGCCTGGAGTGTAATGGCAGAGCAGTACTTC
CDR3 protein: CAWSVMAEQYF

D gene: TRBD1
V gene: TRBV28
J gene: TRBJ1-5
clone size: once
CDR3 DNA: TGTGCCAGCACCAGACAGGGGGCCTCTATTTCTCAGCCCCAGCATTTT
CDR3 protein: CASTRQGASISQPQHF

D gene: NA
V gene: TRBV15
J gene: TRBJ1-2
clone size: NA
CDR3 DNA: TGTGCCACCAGCGGCTCACGGGGCTATGGCTACACCTTC
CDR3 protein: CATSGSRGYGYTF

D gene: NA
V gene: TRBV5-1
J gene: TRBJ2-5
clone size: NA
CDR3 DNA: TGCGCCAGCAGCTTGCTAGCCGCAGAGACCCAGTACTTC
CDR3 protein: CASSLLAAETQYF

D gene: NA
V gene: TRBV30
J gene: TRBJ2-7
clone size: NA
CDR3 DNA: TGTGCCTGGATTGTGGACAGCTCCTACGAGCAGTACTTC
CDR3 protein: CAWIVDSSYEQYF

D gene: TRBD2
V gene: TRBV6-4
J gene: TRBJ2-3
clone size: NA
CDR3 DNA: TGTGCCAGCAGTGGCGTAGCGGGAAGCACAGATACGCAGTATTTT
CDR3 protein: CASSGVAGSTDTQYF

D gene: NA
V gene: TRBV27
J gene: TRBJ2-1
clone size: NA
CDR3 DNA: TGTGCCAGCAGCCTTAATTACAATGAGCAGTTCTTC
CDR3 protein: CASSLNYNEQFF

D gene: NA
V gene: TRBV11-2
J gene: TRBJ2-7
clone size: few
CDR3 DNA: TGTGCCAGCAGCTTAGTGGCCGGGGGGCGCGAGCAGTACTTC
CDR3 protein: CASSLVAGGREQYF

D gene: TRBD2
V gene: TRBV27
J gene: TRBJ2-1
clone size: NA
CDR3 DNA: TGTGCCAGCAGTTTAGGACTAGCGGGAGTGGGTGAGCAGTTCTTC
CDR3 protein: CASSLGLAGVGEQFF

D gene: NA
V gene: TRBV10-2
J gene: TRBJ1-6
clone size: NA
CDR3 DNA: TGCGCCAGCAGTGAGCATGGACAGAATTCACCCCTCCACTTT
CDR3 protein: CASSEHGQNSPLHF

D gene: NA
V gene: TRBV2
J gene: TRBJ1-1
clone size: NA
CDR3 DNA: TGTGCCAGCAGTGAAGTTATCAGTACTGAAGCTTTCTTT
CDR3 protein: CASSEVISTEAFF

D gene: NA
V gene: TRBV28
J gene: TRBJ2-1
clone size: NA
CDR3 DNA: TGTGCCAGCAGGGGGAGCTCCTACAATGAGCAGTTCTTC
CDR3 protein: CASRGSSYNEQFF

D gene: NA
V gene: TRBV27
J gene: TRBJ2-1
clone size: once
CDR3 DNA: TGTGCCAGCAGTTTAGACAGGGGGTTAGGACTAGCGAACTACGTCGTCTCCTACAATGAGCAGTTCTTC
CDR3 protein: CASSLDRGLGLANYVVSYNEQFF

D gene: NA
V gene: TRBV6-5
J gene: TRBJ1-5
clone size: NA
CDR3 DNA: TGTGCCAGCAGTTACTCGATTCAGGGCATTTATCAGCCCCAGCATTTT
CDR3 protein: CASSYSIQGIYQPQHF

D gene: TRBD1
V gene: TRBV2
J gene: TRBJ1-1
clone size: once
CDR3 DNA: TGTGCCAGCAGTGAAGCGCTTAGACAGGGGCGGACGAACACTGAAGCTTTCTTT
CDR3 protein: CASSEALRQGRTNTEAFF

D gene: NA
V gene: TRBV9
J gene: TRBJ1-4
clone size: NA
CDR3 DNA: TGTGCCAGCAGCGTAGCTAACGGTAATGAAAAACTGTTTTTT
CDR3 protein: CASSVANGNEKLFF

D gene: TRBD1
V gene: TRBV7-3
J gene: TRBJ2-7
clone size: NA
CDR3 DNA: TGTGCCAGCAGCTTATGGGGACAGGGGACCTACGAGCAGTACTTC
CDR3 protein: CASSLWGQGTYEQYF